This passage covers 14 T cell receptor beta chains from one sample sequenced in a study of regulatory T cells in long-lasting Graves disease. Documented time point: persistent/refractory GD, antithyroid drugs over 5 years with positive TRAb. PBMCs were the source of the RNA used for TCR sequencing. Through Arm-PCR of CDR3 regions and iRepertoire HTBI primers, TCR beta libraries were built. TCRdb itself ran the multiplex PCR reads through MiXCR, one entry per CDR3 protein. The repertoire holds some 370,000 distinct CDR3 sequences, with around 20% as singletons. The starting material was peripheral blood mononuclear cells (PBMCs), obtained when the disease was refractory, from a patient treated with antithyroid drugs. The receptor source for this set is a female donor with Graves disease.

This clonotype was picked up a small number of times. The V gene is TRBV7-2, the J gene TRBJ1-1; the D is unclear. The CDR3 runs 14 residues. The germline V gene encodes CDR1 SGHTA and CDR2 FQGNSA. Trimming pared 3 bases from V and 1 base from J, leaving 9 bases between. CDR3 sequence: CASSFTKGNTEAFF. CDR3 bases: TGTGCCAGCAGCTTTACAAAGGGGAACACTGAAGCTTTCTTT.

This clonotype was seen at least ten times. V gene TRBV3-1 combines with J gene TRBJ1-2; D perhaps matches TRBD1 (5 bases). Germline loops: CDR1 LGHDT, CDR2 YNNKEL (reference sequence). The CDR3 consists of 14 residues. Trimming took off 1 base at V and 4 bases at J, with 10 bases between the two ends. The CDR3 DNA follows: TGTGCCAGCAGCCAAGCCGGGACTACCTATGGCTACACCTTC. It encodes CASSQAGTTYGYTF.

This CDR3 is CSGGTFIAGGKYEQYF. CDR3 DNA: TGCAGCGGAGGGACATTTATAGCGGGAGGAAAGTACGAGCAGTACTTC. This chain joins TRBV29-1 and TRBJ2-7; TRBD2 agrees at 10 bases. The CDR3 covers 16 residues. Germline V gene data show CDR1 as SQVTM and CDR2 as ANQGSEA. V was pared by 7 bases and J by 4 bases, with 16 bases of the junction left unmatched.

Ten or more counts support this clonotype. The gene calls are TRBV6-1 and TRBJ1-2; TRBD1 aligns across 8 bases. The CDR3 has 14 amino acids. Per germline, CDR1 MNHNS and CDR2 SASEGT. The CDR3 loop is CAVQQGVANYGYTF. The CDR3 DNA follows: TGTGCTGTACAACAGGGGGTAGCTAACTATGGCTACACCTTC.

In this sample, this clonotype turned up a few times. The CDR3 DNA is TGCGCCAGCAGCCCGGGACAGGGCTTCGGCGAGCAGTACTTC. Amino acid sequence: CASSPGQGFGEQYF. V usage is TRBV5-1 and J usage is TRBJ2-7, with 9 bases identical to TRBD1. Trimming took 4 bases from V and 6 from J; bases not matched to a gene: 8. This CDR3 comprises 14 residues. The germline V gene has CDR1 SGHRS and CDR2 YFSETQ.

Concerning this clonotype: A much larger clone differs by one base, so this may be a read error. V is TRBV19 and J is TRBJ1-2; TRBD1 is a possible D gene (5 bases). The V and J ends lost 5 bases and 4 bases respectively, with 17 bases between them. Germline loops: CDR1 LNHDA, CDR2 SQIVND (reference sequence). The CDR3 covers 15 residues. CDR3 DNA: TGTGCCAGTAGTCTCCGGCAGGGATCGAGCTATGGCTACACCTTC. Translating gives CASSLRQGSSYGYTF.

The chain has TRBV5-6 and TRBJ1-3; D is perhaps TRBD1 (5 bases). The CDR3 loop spans 18 amino acids. V lost 4 bases and J lost 0, with 20 bases in between. Germline lookup yields CDR1 SGHDT and CDR2 YYEEEE. CDR3 bases: TGTGCCAGCAGCAAACAGCGGGACTTCCAACGCTCTGGAAACACCATATATTTT. This sequence encodes CASSKQRDFQRSGNTIYF.

There are a few counts of this clonotype. V is TRBV7-2 and J is TRBJ1-6, with TRBD1 matching over 7 bases. The CDR3 runs 14 residues. Germline CDR1 SGHTA, CDR2 FQGNSA. Trimming took 3 bases from V and 7 from J; bases not matched to a gene: 3. The CDR3 sequence is CASSFGTANSPLHF. The CDR3, as DNA: TGTGCCAGCAGCTTCGGGACAGCGAATTCACCCCTCCACTTT.

This clonotype was detected ten times or more. The chain carries TRBV7-2 and TRBJ2-5; the D gene is possibly TRBD1 (5 bases). Germline CDR1 and CDR2: SGHTA and FQGNSA. The CDR3 consists of 14 residues. Deletions cut 2 bases from V and 5 bases from J, with 12 bases between. The CDR3, as DNA: TGTGCCAGCAGCTTAAATAGGGGTAGGGAGACCCAGTACTTC. Protein product: CASSLNRGRETQYF. The complete variable domain, with remaining parts taken from reference TRBV7-2 and TRBJ2-5, reads GAGVSQSPSNKVTEKGKDVELRCDPISGHTALYWYRQSLGQGLEFLIYFQGNSAPDKSGLPSDRFSAERTGGSVSTLTIQRTQQEDSAVYLCASSLNRGRETQYFGPGTRLLVL.

Notes on this clonotype: Germline and junction disagree at one end, which may indicate a read error. The V call is TRBV28, the J call TRBJ2-1; TRBD1 is a possible D gene (7 bases). Germline values: CDR1 MDHEN, CDR2 SYDVKM. The CDR3 is 12 amino acids. The CDR3 protein is CASSLSGGRGIF. The CDR3 bases are TGTGCCAGCAGTTTATCAGGGGGGCGCGGAATCTTC. Variable domain in full (rest from reference TRBV28 and TRBJ2-1): DVKVTQSSRYLVKRTGEKVFLECVQDMDHENMFWYRQDPGLGLRLIYFSYDVKMKEKGDIPEGYSVSREKKERFSLILESASTNQTSMYLCASSLSGGRGIFGPGTRLTVL.

This clonotype has at least ten counts. The genes are TRBV7-2 and TRBJ2-7; no reliable D call. Germline V gene data show CDR1 as SGHTA and CDR2 as FQGNSA. V lost 0 bases and J 2 bases, leaving 5 bases between the germline ends. This CDR3 comprises 13 residues. The CDR3 is CASSLAQTYEQYF. The CDR3 bases are TGTGCCAGCAGCTTAGCGCAGACCTACGAGCAGTACTTC.

DNA of the CDR3: TGCAGTGCTAGAGCGGGACAGGGATTAACTACGAGGCAGTACTTC. Amino acid sequence: CSARAGQGLTTRQYF. The chain uses TRBV20-1 and TRBJ2-7; 9 bases are shared with TRBD1. Trimming took 1 base from V and 9 from J; bases not matched to a gene: 13. The CDR3 spans 15 residues. Germline V lookup: CDR1 DFQATT, CDR2 SNEGSKA (reference sequence).

J is TRBJ2-5 and V is TRBV7-2, with D possibly TRBD2 on 5 matching bases. Germline V lookup: CDR1 SGHTA, CDR2 FQGNSA. Trimming removed 3 bases at V and 5 bases at J, with 16 bases between. CDR3 length equals 15 residues. CDR3 in DNA: TGTGCCAGCAGCTTTGATCGGGTGGGAGTGGAGACCCAGTACTTC. Translating gives CASSFDRVGVETQYF. The variable domain in full, with the rest retrieved from reference TRBV7-2 and TRBJ2-5, is GAGVSQSPSNKVTEKGKDVELRCDPISGHTALYWYRQSLGQGLEFLIYFQGNSAPDKSGLPSDRFSAERTGGSVSTLTIQRTQQEDSAVYLCASSFDRVGVETQYFGPGTRLLVL.

Ten or more counts support this clonotype. This rearrangement joins TRBV28 to TRBJ2-5, with D tentatively TRBD1 or TRBD2 (5 bases each). Trimming left V 7 bases short and J 0 bases short, with 15 bases between. This CDR3 region has 15 residues. Per the germline V gene, CDR1 is MDHEN and CDR2 is SYDVKM. The CDR3 region has the DNA TGTGCCAGCACTCAGGGACGAGTGTACCAAGAGACCCAGTACTTC. Protein sequence: CASTQGRVYQETQYF.